The 25 T cell receptor beta chains listed next were all sequenced from one sample in a study of T cell clonality in common variable immunodeficiency. Some clones are missing from TCRdb's copy, which holds only in-frame ones; the method was immunoSEQ multiplex PCR. The sample was found to contain 55,000 to 65,000 clones, and every one recurs. Sequenced material: peripheral blood mononuclear cells. The source is a person between 18 and 69 years old in good health.

This clone was seen repeatedly, ten times or more. Read sequence stops 3 residues before the CDR3 end, and the germline J gene provides the missing end. The chain employs TRBV20-1 and TRBJ2-7; tentatively, D is TRBD2 (6 bases). Germline CDR1 is DFQATT and CDR2 is SNEGSKA (reference sequence). This CDR3 region has 17 residues. V dropped 5 bases and J dropped 5 bases, with 28 bases sitting between them. CDR3 DNA (partial): TGCAGTGCTCCCGATACTAGCTCCCGGACCCCGAGCGACGAG. Its protein is CSAPDTSSRTPSDE. The entire CDR3 protein is CSAPDTSSRTPSDEQYF.

This clone appeared many times. The read terminates 3 residues ahead of where the CDR3 ends, so the germline J gene completes it. This chain uses TRBV7-8 with TRBJ1-1; the D gene is possibly TRBD1 (6 bases). The CDR3 has 13 amino acids. V lost 1 base, J lost 6 bases, and 9 bases lay in between. The V gene's germline CDR1 is SGHVS and CDR2 FQNEAQ. The CDR3 bases that were read are TGTGCCAGCAGCTTAGTAGAGGGGGCTGAA. It is translated as CASSLVEGAE. The whole CDR3 reads CASSLVEGAEAFF.

This clone has at least ten counts. The CDR3 extends 3 residues past the end of the read, so its final part is completed from the germline J gene. The chain couples TRBV13 to TRBJ2-1; 11 bases align to TRBD2. Germline values: CDR1 PRHDT, CDR2 FYEKMQ (reference sequence). The CDR3 loop spans 17 amino acids. After removal of 0 bases from V and 4 bases from J, the junction contained 5 bases not matched to a gene. The sequenced part of the CDR3 DNA is TGTGCCAGCAGCTTAGGCCAGGGACTAGCGGATTACAATGAG. Translating it yields CASSLGQGLADYNE. The whole CDR3 sequence is CASSLGQGLADYNEQFF.

There are many counts of this clone. The observed sequence ends 3 residues before the CDR3 terminus, with the missing tail filled in from the germline J gene. The V call is TRBV19, the J call TRBJ2-2; 11 bases fit TRBD1. Germline V gene sequence: CDR1 LNHDA, CDR2 SQIVND (reference sequence). This CDR3 has 14 amino acids. V lost 6 bases and J lost 4; bases outside the gene matches: 1. The CDR3 DNA, read in part, is TGTGCCAGTAGCGGGACAGGGGGCACCGGGGAG. Translated, it gives CASSGTGGTGE. The whole CDR3 protein reads CASSGTGGTGELFF.

In its sample, this clone was seen many times. CDR3: CASSIYPGTLDQPQHF. The DNA read from the CDR3 is TGTGCCAGTAGTATCTATCCCGGGACATTAGATCAGCCC. The J gene is TRBJ1-5, the V gene TRBV19; possible D gene TRBD1, 6 bases. Read data end 3 residues before the CDR3 end; the end is taken from the germline J gene. Germline-derived CDR1 and CDR2 are LNHDA and SQIVND (reference sequence). V was pared by 3 bases and J by 5 bases, with 17 bases between. The CDR3 is 16 amino acids.

This clone was recorded many times. The missing CDR3 end, 3 residues past where the read stops, is filled in from the germline J gene. V and J are TRBV28 and TRBJ2-7, with D perhaps matching TRBD1 (6 bases). The CDR3 runs 12 residues. Between the trimmed V and J ends, which lost 5 bases and 4 bases, there was a span of 9 bases. CDR1 and CDR2 from the germline V gene are MDHEN and SYDVKM. The CDR3 sequence: CASSIQGYEQYF. The CDR3 DNA, read in part, is TGTGCCAGCAGTATACAGGGTTACGAG.

This clone was seen many times. Read sequence stops 3 residues before the CDR3 end, and the germline J gene provides the missing end. The chain employs TRBV20-1 and TRBJ2-7; D gene ambiguous. The CDR3 is 12 residues long. V was clipped by 3 bases and J by 3 bases, with 9 bases between them. Per germline, CDR1 DFQATT and CDR2 SNEGSKA (reference sequence). CDR3 DNA, as far as it was read: TGCAGTGCTAGTATGTCTGTCTACGAG. It translates to CSASMSVYE. The whole CDR3 protein is CSASMSVYEQYF.

To note about this clone: Read sequence stops 3 residues before the CDR3 end, and the germline J gene provides the missing end. The rearrangement links TRBV19 to TRBJ1-1; 8 bases fit TRBD1. The CDR3 has 15 amino acids. The germline V gene encodes CDR1 LNHDA and CDR2 SQIVND (reference sequence). V lost 5 bases, J lost 6 bases, and 11 bases stayed unmatched. CDR3 DNA (partial): TGTGCCAGTAGTGTCCGGACAGGGATAGTAGCTGAA. It yields the protein CASSVRTGIVAE. The complete CDR3 reads CASSVRTGIVAEAFF.

With respect to this clone: Read data end 3 residues before the CDR3 end; the end is taken from the germline J gene. This sequence joins TRBV5-1 and TRBJ2-7; D is perhaps TRBD2 (6 bases). Trimming took 2 bases from V and 3 from J, leaving 15 bases between them. This CDR3 is 15 amino acids long. Germline V gene data show CDR1 as SGHRS and CDR2 as YFSETQ. CDR3 DNA, as far as it was read: TGCGCCAGCAGCTTTGTCCCGGGGGTTCACTACGAG. Protein: CASSFVPGVHYE. In full, the CDR3 reads CASSFVPGVHYEQYF. Supplemented by reference TRBV5-1 and TRBJ2-7, the full variable domain reads KAGVTQTPRYLIKTRGQQVTLSCSPISGHRSVSWYQQTPGQGLQFLFEYFSETQRNKGNFPGRFSGRQFSNSRSEMNVSTLELGDSALYLCASSFVPGVHYEQYFGPGTRLTVT.

This clone showed up many times. The read terminates 3 residues ahead of where the CDR3 ends, so the germline J gene completes it. This chain links TRBV7-6 with TRBJ2-5, with 10 bases aligning to TRBD2. Germline assignment: CDR1 SGHVS and CDR2 FNYEAQ. The CDR3 has 16 amino acids. The junction had 8 bases not matched to a gene; V was cut back by 5 bases and J by 2 bases. CDR3 bases read: TGTGCCAGCAGCCTACGACTAGCGGGCCTACAAGAGACC. Translating it yields CASSLRLAGLQET. In full, the CDR3 is CASSLRLAGLQETQYF.

This clone was seen ten or more times. The read ends 3 residues shy of where the CDR3 ends; the end is completed using the germline J gene. The chain employs TRBV28 and TRBJ2-7; TRBD1 agrees at 11 bases. Germline loops: CDR1 MDHEN, CDR2 SYDVKM. J lost 3 bases, V lost 3 bases, and 4 bases had no gene match. There are 15 residues in the CDR3. The part of the CDR3 DNA that was read is TGTGCCAGCAGTTTGGGACAGGGGGATCTCTACGAG. Its protein product is CASSLGQGDLYE. The whole CDR3 is CASSLGQGDLYEQYF. The full variable domain, with the rest looked up from reference TRBV28 and TRBJ2-7, is DVKVTQSSRYLVKRTGEKVFLECVQDMDHENMFWYRQDPGLGLRLIYFSYDVKMKEKGDIPEGYSVSREKKERFSLILESASTNQTSMYLCASSLGQGDLYEQYFGPGTRLTVT.

This clone was seen at least ten times. The read finishes 3 residues shy of the CDR3 end, and the germline J gene is used to complete it. The V call is TRBV30, the J call TRBJ1-5, with 10 positions matching TRBD1. Germline-derived CDR1 and CDR2 are GTSNPN and SVGIG (reference sequence). The CDR3 covers 15 residues. Trimming removed 2 bases from V and 6 bases from J; junction bases left unmatched: 7. The CDR3 sequence is CAWSLGTGASQPQHF. The CDR3 DNA, read in part, is TGTGCCTGGAGTCTCGGGACAGGGGCTTCTCAGCCC.

For this clone: The read comes to an end 3 residues before the CDR3 does, leaving the germline J gene to fill in the end. This chain connects TRBV7-9 to TRBJ2-7; D gene unclear. The length of the CDR3 is 11 residues. Per germline, CDR1 SEHNR and CDR2 FQNEAQ (reference sequence). The V end lost 5 bases, the J end lost 2 bases, and 4 bases lay between the germline ends. The DNA read from the CDR3 is TGTGCCAGCAGCAAGGCCTACGAG. Its protein product is CASSKAYE. The full CDR3 protein is CASSKAYEQYF.

This clone was seen many times. The read stops 3 residues short of the end of the CDR3; the missing end is completed from the germline J gene. The chain couples TRBV6-1 to TRBJ2-7, with 8 nucleotides matching TRBD2. Germline CDR1 reads MNHNS; CDR2 reads SASEGT. The junction had 1 base not matched to a gene; V was cut back by 2 bases and J by 4 bases. The CDR3 has 13 residues. The CDR3 protein is CASSERGGYEQYF. CDR3 DNA (partial): TGTGCCAGCAGTGAACGGGGGGGTTACGAG.

This clone showed up many times. CDR3 residues: CSARDFGASGQETQYF. Incomplete CDR3 DNA: TGCAGTGCTAGAGATTTCGGGGCTAGCGGACAAGAGACC. V usage is TRBV20-1 and J usage is TRBJ2-5; 7 nucleotides align to TRBD2. The read falls 3 residues short of the CDR3 end, and the missing part is taken from the germline J gene. With 0 bases clipped from V and 2 bases from J, the junction kept 9 bases outside the gene matches. This CDR3 is built from 16 residues. CDR1 is DFQATT, CDR2 SNEGSKA, per germline (reference sequence).

In its sample, this clone was seen many times. The read finishes 3 residues shy of the CDR3 end, and the germline J gene is used to complete it. This chain uses TRBV20-1 with TRBJ2-7, with TRBD2 matching 7 bases. The CDR3 runs 14 residues. The germline CDR1 and CDR2 sequences are DFQATT and SNEGSKA (reference sequence). V lost 6 bases and J lost 4; bases outside the gene matches: 12. The part of the CDR3 DNA that was read is TGCAGTGCCCCACCGGCGGGAGCAAAATACGAG. Encoded protein: CSAPPAGAKYE. The whole CDR3 sequence is CSAPPAGAKYEQYF.

This clone was seen ten or more times. Read coverage stops 3 residues before the CDR3 terminus; the germline J gene supplies the remainder. V is TRBV28 and J is TRBJ2-1; 7 nucleotides align to TRBD2. Germline V lookup: CDR1 MDHEN, CDR2 SYDVKM. V lost 6 bases, J lost 1 base, and 9 bases stayed unmatched. The CDR3 has 16 residues. CDR3 loop: CASRGIAGGSYNEQFF. The DNA read from the CDR3 is TGTGCCAGCAGGGGAATAGCGGGCGGTTCCTACAATGAG.

This clone was seen ten or more times. The CDR3 extends 3 residues past the end of the read, so its final part is completed from the germline J gene. The V gene is TRBV19, the J gene TRBJ1-5; 8 bases fit TRBD1. The J segment lost 5 bases and the V segment lost 4 bases, leaving 7 bases of the junction unmatched. CDR3 length: 15 amino acids. Germline CDR1 reads LNHDA; CDR2 reads SQIVND (reference sequence). The sequenced CDR3 bases are TGTGCCAGTAGTACGTACAGGGGGTCCTATCAGCCC. This sequence encodes CASSTYRGSYQP. The full CDR3 is CASSTYRGSYQPQHF.

This clone was observed many times. The DNA ends 3 residues before the CDR3 does, and the rest of the CDR3 is filled in from the germline J gene. This chain links TRBV23-1 with TRBJ2-3, with TRBD1 matching over 10 bases. TRBV23-1 belongs to the ORF category, with a function that is uncertain. The ends lost 10 bases at V and 5 bases at J; junction bases unmatched: 9. The CDR3 length is 14 residues. CDR3 region: CAIPETGGVDTQYF. The part of the CDR3 DNA that was read is TGCGCCATCCCGGAGACAGGGGGCGTAGATACG.

The sample holds many counts of this clone. The observed sequence ends 3 residues before the CDR3 terminus, with the missing tail filled in from the germline J gene. This sequence joins TRBV4-1 and TRBJ1-5, with 8 nucleotides matching TRBD1. V was pared by 0 bases and J by 2 bases, with 3 bases of the junction left unmatched. The CDR3 runs 16 residues. Germline assignment: CDR1 MGHRA and CDR2 YSYEKL. CDR3 protein: CASSQETGGGNQPQHF. The DNA read from the CDR3 is TGCGCCAGCAGCCAAGAAACAGGGGGAGGCAATCAGCCC.

This clone has ten or more counts. The CDR3 is cut off 3 residues early in the read; its end comes from the germline J gene. This chain connects TRBV7-9 to TRBJ1-4, with 7 bases lining up with TRBD1. In germline, CDR1 is SEHNR, CDR2 FQNEAQ (reference sequence). CDR3 length: 14 residues. V shed 1 base and J 8 bases; nucleotides not matched to a gene: 4. Partial CDR3 DNA: TGTGCCAGCAGCTTAGGACAGGGTGGCGAAAAA. Encoded protein: CASSLGQGGEK. The entire CDR3 sequence reads CASSLGQGGEKLFF.

This clone was recorded at least ten times. The sequenced fragment ends 3 residues before the CDR3 boundary, so the rest is inferred from the germline J gene. The chain combines TRBV28 with TRBJ2-4; D gene unclear. CDR1 and CDR2 from the germline V gene are MDHEN and SYDVKM. The CDR3 consists of 13 residues. Between the trimmed V and J ends, which lost 3 bases and 8 bases, there was a span of 11 bases. CDR3: CASSFSSPDIQYF. Partial CDR3 DNA: TGTGCCAGCAGTTTCTCCTCCCCGGACATT.

This clone appeared many times. The read ends 3 residues shy of where the CDR3 ends; the end is completed using the germline J gene. V usage is TRBV19 and J usage is TRBJ2-7; 9 bases are a match to TRBD1. CDR3 length: 15 amino acids. The V gene's germline CDR1 is LNHDA and CDR2 SQIVND (reference sequence). V lost 5 bases and J lost 5; bases outside the gene matches: 10. The sequenced part of the CDR3 DNA is TGTGCCAGTAGTCCCTACCGGGACAGGGTGAACGAG. Amino acids: CASSPYRDRVNE. The full-length CDR3 reads as CASSPYRDRVNEQYF.

This clone was seen at least ten times. The CDR3 end falls 3 residues outside the read, so it is completed with the germline J gene. This chain joins TRBV4-1 and TRBJ1-2; a possible D gene is TRBD1 (6 bases). The CDR3 contains 13 residues. From germline, CDR1 is MGHRA and CDR2 YSYEKL. The sequenced part of the CDR3 DNA is TGCGCCAGCAGCCAAGGGGCAGGGGACGGC. Protein sequence: CASSQGAGDG. The CDR3 in its entirety is CASSQGAGDGYTF.

This clone was counted ten times or more. The CDR3 end is not reached by the read, which stops 3 residues before it; the germline J gene fills it in. The rearrangement uses TRBV20-1 and TRBJ2-7, with TRBD1 identical over 11 bases. Germline V lookup: CDR1 DFQATT, CDR2 SNEGSKA (reference sequence). The V gene end was trimmed by 5 bases and the J gene end by 2 bases; junction bases not matched to a gene: 8. This CDR3 is 15 amino acids long. The CDR3 sequence: CSADHPGQGAYEQYF. CDR3 bases read: TGCAGTGCTGACCACCCGGGACAGGGGGCCTACGAG.